This entry lists 3 T cell receptor beta chains sequenced from one sample in a study of regulatory T cells in long-lasting Graves disease. Time point described: newly diagnosed GD, antithyroid drugs for less than 3 months. PBMCs provided the RNA from which the TCR library was made. Building of the TCR beta libraries involved iRepertoire HTBI primers and Arm-PCR of CDR3 regions. From the multiplex PCR reads, TCRdb called clonotypes with MiXCR, one entry per CDR3 protein. In the table there are 450,000 to 700,000 distinct CDR3 sequences, approximately 13% of which are singletons. Another study also made use of these data, one on T cells in Graves' hyperthyroidism and ophthalmopathy.

The input for sequencing was peripheral blood mononuclear cells (PBMCs), taken at new diagnosis, from a patient treated with antithyroid drugs. These TCRs come from a man aged 30-40 years with Graves disease.

This chain connects TRBV5-5 to TRBJ2-7, with a possible D match to TRBD1 (6 bases). Trimming shortened V by 4 bases and J by 3 bases, and 11 bases separated the two germline ends. CDR1 and CDR2 (germline): SGHKS, YYEKEE (reference sequence). There are 13 residues in the CDR3. Here the CDR3 reads CASSRQDFYEQYF. The CDR3 DNA reads TGTGCCAGCAGCCGACAGGATTTCTACGAGCAGTACTTC.

V is TRBV4-2 and J is TRBJ2-5, with 8 bases that match TRBD1. With 2 bases clipped from V and 2 bases from J, the junction kept 4 bases outside the gene matches. The CDR3 totals 15 residues. CDR1 LGHNA and CDR2 YNFKEQ come from the germline V gene. In nucleotides, the CDR3 is TGTGCCAGCAGCCAACCCCAGGGGGCACAAGAGACCCAGTACTTC. It yields the protein CASSQPQGAQETQYF.

This clonotype was seen more than once but under ten times. This chain connects TRBV9 to TRBJ2-5; the D gene is possibly TRBD1 (5 bases). The germline V gene has CDR1 SGDLS and CDR2 YYNGEE. The CDR3 covers 14 residues. V was trimmed by 2 bases and J by 5 bases, leaving 13 bases between them. The CDR3 nucleotides read TGTGCCAGCAGCGTCGGCAGTCAGGGTGAGACCCAGTACTTC. It specifies CASSVGSQGETQYF. Full variable domain (missing parts from reference TRBV9 and TRBJ2-5): DSGVTQTPKHLITATGQRVTLRCSPRSGDLSVYWYQQSLDQGLQFLIQYYNGEERAKGNILERFSAQQFPDLHSELNLSSLELGDSALYFCASSVGSQGETQYFGPGTRLLVL.